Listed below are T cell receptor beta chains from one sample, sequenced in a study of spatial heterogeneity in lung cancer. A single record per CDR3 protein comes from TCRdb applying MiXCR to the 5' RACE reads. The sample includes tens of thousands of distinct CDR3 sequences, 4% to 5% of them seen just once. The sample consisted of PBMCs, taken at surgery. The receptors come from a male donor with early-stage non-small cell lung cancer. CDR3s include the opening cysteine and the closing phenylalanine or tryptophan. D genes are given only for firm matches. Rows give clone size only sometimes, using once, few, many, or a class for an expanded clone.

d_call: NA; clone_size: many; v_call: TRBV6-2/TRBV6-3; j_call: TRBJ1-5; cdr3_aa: CASSYEQARGQPQHF; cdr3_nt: TGTGCCAGCAGTTACGAACAAGCACGGGGTCAGCCCCAGCATTTT
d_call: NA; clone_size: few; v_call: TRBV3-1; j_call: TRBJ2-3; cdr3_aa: CASSQPGSWDTQYF; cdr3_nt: TGTGCCAGCAGCCAACCCGGGAGTTGGGATACGCAGTATTTT
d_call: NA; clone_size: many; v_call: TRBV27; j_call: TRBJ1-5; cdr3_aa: CASRSGGTNQPQHF; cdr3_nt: TGTGCCAGCAGGTCGGGGGGGACTAATCAGCCCCAGCATTTT
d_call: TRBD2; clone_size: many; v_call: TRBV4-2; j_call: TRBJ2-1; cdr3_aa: CASSQEVSRGVYNEQFF; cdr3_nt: TGTGCCAGCAGCCAAGAAGTATCCCGGGGGGTTTACAATGAGCAGTTCTTC
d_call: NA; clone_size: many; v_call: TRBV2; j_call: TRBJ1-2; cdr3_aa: CASSGAVLNGYTF; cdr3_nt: TGTGCCAGCAGTGGGGCAGTGCTTAATGGCTACACCTTC
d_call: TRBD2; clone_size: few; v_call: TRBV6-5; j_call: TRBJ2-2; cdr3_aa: CASSSWTSGRADTGELFF; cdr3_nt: TGTGCCAGCAGTTCCTGGACTAGCGGGAGGGCCGACACCGGGGAGCTGTTTTTT
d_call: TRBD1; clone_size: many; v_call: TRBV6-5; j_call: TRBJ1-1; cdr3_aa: CASRFRDSLNTEAFF; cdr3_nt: TGTGCCAGCAGATTCCGGGACAGCCTGAACACTGAAGCTTTCTTT
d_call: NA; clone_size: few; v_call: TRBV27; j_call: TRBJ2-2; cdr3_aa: CASSLYLNTGELFF; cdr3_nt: TGTGCCAGCAGTTTGTACCTGAACACCGGGGAGCTGTTTTTT
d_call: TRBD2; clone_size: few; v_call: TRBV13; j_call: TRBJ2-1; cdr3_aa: CASSLTSGNEQFF; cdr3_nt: TGTGCCAGCAGCTTAACTAGCGGGAATGAGCAGTTCTTC
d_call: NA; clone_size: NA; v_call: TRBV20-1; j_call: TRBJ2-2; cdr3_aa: CSAPKGGATGELFF; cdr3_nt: TGCAGTGCCCCTAAGGGGGGGGCCACCGGGGAGCTGTTTTTT
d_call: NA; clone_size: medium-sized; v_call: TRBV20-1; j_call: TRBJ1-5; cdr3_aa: CSARDSRGNQPQHF; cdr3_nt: TGCAGTGCTAGAGATTCCCGGGGCAATCAGCCCCAGCATTTT
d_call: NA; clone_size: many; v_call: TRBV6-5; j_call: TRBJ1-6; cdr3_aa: CASSYSRSSYNSPLHF; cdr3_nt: TGTGCCAGCAGTTACTCCCGGAGCTCCTATAATTCACCCCTCCACTTT
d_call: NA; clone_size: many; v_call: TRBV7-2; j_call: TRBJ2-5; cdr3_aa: CASSSGRGAGWAQYF; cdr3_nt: TGTGCCAGCAGCTCCGGGCGAGGGGCGGGTTGGGCCCAGTACTTC
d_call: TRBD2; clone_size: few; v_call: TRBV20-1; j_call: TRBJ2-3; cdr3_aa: CSARPTSGPTQRVTDTQYF; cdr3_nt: TGCAGTGCTAGGCCGACTAGCGGGCCCACTCAGAGGGTGACAGATACGCAGTATTTT
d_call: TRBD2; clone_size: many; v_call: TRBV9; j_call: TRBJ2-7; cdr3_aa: CASSVGSGNYEQYF; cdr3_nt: TGTGCCAGCAGCGTAGGTAGCGGGAATTACGAGCAGTACTTC
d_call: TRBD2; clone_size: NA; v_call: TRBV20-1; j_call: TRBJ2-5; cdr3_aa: CSERLAAMGETQYF; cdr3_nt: TGCAGTGAGAGACTAGCGGCGATGGGGGAGACCCAGTACTTC
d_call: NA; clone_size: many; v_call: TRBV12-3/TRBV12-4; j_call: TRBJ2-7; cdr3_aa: CASSLGRRGLIEQYF; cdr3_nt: TGTGCCAGCAGTTTAGGGCGCAGGGGACTTATCGAGCAGTACTTC
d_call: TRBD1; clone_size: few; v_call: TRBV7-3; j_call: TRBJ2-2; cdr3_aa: CASSLTGTGFTGELFF; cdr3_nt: TGTGCCAGCAGCTTAACCGGGACAGGGTTCACCGGGGAGCTGTTTTTT
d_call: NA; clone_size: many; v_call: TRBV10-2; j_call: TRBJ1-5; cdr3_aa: CASSEQGHQPQHF; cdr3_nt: TGCGCCAGCAGTGAGCAAGGCCACCAGCCCCAGCATTTT
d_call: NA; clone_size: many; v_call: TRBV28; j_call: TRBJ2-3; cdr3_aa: CASSLGTTFTDTQYF; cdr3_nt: TGTGCCAGCAGTTTAGGGACGACCTTCACAGATACGCAGTATTTT
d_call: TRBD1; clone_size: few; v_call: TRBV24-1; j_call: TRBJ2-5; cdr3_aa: CATSDFGTGRAQYF; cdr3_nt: TGTGCCACCAGTGATTTCGGGACAGGGCGTGCCCAGTACTTC
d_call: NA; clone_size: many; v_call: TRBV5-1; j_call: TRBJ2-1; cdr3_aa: CASSLIAGEGNEQFF; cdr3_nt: TGCGCCAGCAGCTTGATAGCAGGGGAGGGCAATGAGCAGTTCTTC
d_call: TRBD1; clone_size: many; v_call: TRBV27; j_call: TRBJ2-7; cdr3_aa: CASSWGTGALYEQYF; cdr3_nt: TGTGCCAGCAGTTGGGGGACAGGGGCCCTTTACGAGCAGTACTTC
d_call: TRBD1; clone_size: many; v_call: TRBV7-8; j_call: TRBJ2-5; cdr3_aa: CASSPRQGLGTQYF; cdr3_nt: TGTGCCAGCAGCCCCCGACAGGGCCTTGGGACCCAGTACTTC
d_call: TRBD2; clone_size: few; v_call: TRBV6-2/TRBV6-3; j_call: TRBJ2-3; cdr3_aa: CASSYSISGGLAGDTQYF; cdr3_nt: TGTGCCAGCAGTTACTCGATCTCGGGAGGACTAGCGGGCGATACGCAGTATTTT
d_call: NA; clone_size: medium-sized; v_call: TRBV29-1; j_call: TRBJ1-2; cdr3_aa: CSVDLRPENYGYTF; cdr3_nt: TGCAGCGTTGACCTAAGGCCCGAGAACTATGGCTACACCTTC
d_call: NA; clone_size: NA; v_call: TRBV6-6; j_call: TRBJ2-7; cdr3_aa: CASSPGTIEYF; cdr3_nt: TGTGCCAGCAGCCCTGGGACAATTGAGTACTTC
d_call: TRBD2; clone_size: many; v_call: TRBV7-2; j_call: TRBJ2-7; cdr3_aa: CASSVPTSSETYEQYF; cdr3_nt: TGTGCCAGCAGCGTCCCGACTAGCAGCGAGACCTACGAGCAGTACTTC
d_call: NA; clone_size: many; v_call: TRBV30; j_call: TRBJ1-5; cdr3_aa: CAWSKGGNQPQHF; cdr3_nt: TGTGCCTGGAGCAAAGGGGGGAATCAGCCCCAGCATTTT
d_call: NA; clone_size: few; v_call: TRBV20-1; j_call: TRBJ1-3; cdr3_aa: CSARDAYLGGSGNTIYF; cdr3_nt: TGCAGTGCTAGAGATGCATACCTTGGGGGATCTGGAAACACCATATATTTT
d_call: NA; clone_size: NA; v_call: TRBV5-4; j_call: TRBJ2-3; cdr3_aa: CASSPTLSSVTDTQYF; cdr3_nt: TGTGCCAGCAGCCCGACACTCTCGTCGGTTACAGATACGCAGTATTTT
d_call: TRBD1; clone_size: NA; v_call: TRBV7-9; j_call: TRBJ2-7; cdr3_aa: CASSLAGTGSNEQYF; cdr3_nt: TGTGCCAGCAGCTTAGCGGGGACAGGGAGCAACGAGCAGTACTTC
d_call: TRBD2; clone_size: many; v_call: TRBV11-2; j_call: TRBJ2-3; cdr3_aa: CASSPSGGGTDTQYF; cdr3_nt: TGTGCCAGCAGCCCTAGCGGGGGGGGGACAGATACGCAGTATTTT
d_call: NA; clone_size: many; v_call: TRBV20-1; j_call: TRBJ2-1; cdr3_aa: CSASLSGSSYNEQFF; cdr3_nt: TGCAGTGCTTCCCTTTCCGGAAGCTCCTACAATGAGCAGTTCTTC
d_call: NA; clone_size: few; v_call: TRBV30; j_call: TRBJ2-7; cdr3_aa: CASTDGSSYEQYF; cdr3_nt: TGTGCCTCCACGGACGGAAGCTCCTACGAGCAGTACTTC
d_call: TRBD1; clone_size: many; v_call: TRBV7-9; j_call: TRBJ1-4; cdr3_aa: CASSLDRDDNEKLFF; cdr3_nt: TGTGCCAGCAGCTTGGACAGGGATGATAATGAAAAACTGTTTTTT
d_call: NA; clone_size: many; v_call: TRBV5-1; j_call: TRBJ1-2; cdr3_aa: CASSGGRNYGYTF; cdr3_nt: TGCGCCAGCAGTGGGGGCAGGAACTATGGCTACACCTTC
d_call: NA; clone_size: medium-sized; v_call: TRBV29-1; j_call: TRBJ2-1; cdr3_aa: CSVGRTALVNEQFF; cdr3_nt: TGCAGCGTTGGCCGAACCGCCCTAGTGAATGAGCAGTTCTTC
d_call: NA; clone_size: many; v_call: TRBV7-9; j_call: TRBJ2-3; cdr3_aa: CASSFQAGGTDTQYF; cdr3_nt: TGTGCCAGCAGCTTCCAAGCAGGGGGCACAGATACGCAGTATTTT
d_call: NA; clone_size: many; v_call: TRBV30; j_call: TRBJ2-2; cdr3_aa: CAWKVQEGELFF; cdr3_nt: TGTGCCTGGAAAGTCCAAGAAGGGGAGCTGTTTTTT
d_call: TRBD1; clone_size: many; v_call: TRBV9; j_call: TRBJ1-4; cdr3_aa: CASSIGTGTTNEKLFF; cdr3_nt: TGTGCCAGCAGCATCGGGACAGGCACAACTAATGAAAAACTGTTTTTT
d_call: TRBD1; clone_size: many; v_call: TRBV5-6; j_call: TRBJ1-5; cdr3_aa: CASSGNRGLEPQHF; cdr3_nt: TGTGCCAGCAGCGGTAACAGGGGCCTAGAGCCCCAGCATTTT
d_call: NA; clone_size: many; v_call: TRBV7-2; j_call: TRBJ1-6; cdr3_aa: CASSSVHGAVYNSPLHF; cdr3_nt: TGTGCCAGCAGCTCGGTACATGGGGCGGTTTATAATTCACCCCTCCACTTT
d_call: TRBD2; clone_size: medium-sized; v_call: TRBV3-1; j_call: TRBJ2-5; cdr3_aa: CASSQGPDRDYQETQYF; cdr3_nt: TGTGCCAGCAGCCAGGGCCCGGACCGGGACTATCAAGAGACCCAGTACTTC
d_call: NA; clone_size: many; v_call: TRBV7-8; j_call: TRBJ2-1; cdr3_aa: CASSLDFNEQFF; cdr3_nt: TGTGCCAGCAGCTTAGACTTCAATGAGCAGTTCTTC
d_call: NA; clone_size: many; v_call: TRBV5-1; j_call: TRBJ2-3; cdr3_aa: CASSLRVARQGTDTQYF; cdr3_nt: TGCGCCAGCAGCTTAAGAGTGGCGAGACAGGGCACAGATACGCAGTATTTT
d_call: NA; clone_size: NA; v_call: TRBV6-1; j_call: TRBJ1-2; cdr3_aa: CASLGGRPSANYGYTF; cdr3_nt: TGTGCCAGCCTAGGCGGGCGGCCGTCAGCTAACTATGGCTACACCTTC
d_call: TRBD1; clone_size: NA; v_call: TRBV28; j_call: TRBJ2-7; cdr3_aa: CASSLSYSGTVITYEQYF; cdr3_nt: TGTGCCAGCAGTTTATCCTATTCCGGGACAGTTATAACCTACGAGCAGTACTTC
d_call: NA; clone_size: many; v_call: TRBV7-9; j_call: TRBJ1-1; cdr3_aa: CASSLPENTEAFF; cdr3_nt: TGTGCCAGCAGCTTACCGGAGAACACTGAAGCTTTCTTT
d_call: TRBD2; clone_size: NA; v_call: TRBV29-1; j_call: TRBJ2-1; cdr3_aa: CSVEGGLAGGGYNEQFF; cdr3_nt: TGCAGCGTTGAAGGGGGACTAGCGGGAGGTGGTTACAATGAGCAGTTCTTC
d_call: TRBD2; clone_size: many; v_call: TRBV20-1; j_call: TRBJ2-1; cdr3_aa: CSARLAGVNNEQFF; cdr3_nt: TGCAGTGCTAGACTAGCGGGAGTAAACAATGAGCAGTTCTTC
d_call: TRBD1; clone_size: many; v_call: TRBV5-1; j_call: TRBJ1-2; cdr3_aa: CASSLVPGQGPAGYTF; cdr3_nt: TGCGCCAGCAGCTTAGTCCCGGGACAGGGGCCGGCTGGCTACACCTTC
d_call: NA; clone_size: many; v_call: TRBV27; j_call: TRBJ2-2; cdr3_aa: CASSSWGSGNTGELFF; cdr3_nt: TGTGCCAGCAGTTCATGGGGTAGCGGGAACACCGGGGAGCTGTTTTTT
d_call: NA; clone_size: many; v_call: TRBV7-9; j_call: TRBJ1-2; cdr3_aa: CASSLGRWTETGYTF; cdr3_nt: TGTGCCAGCAGCTTAGGGCGCTGGACCGAGACCGGCTACACCTTC
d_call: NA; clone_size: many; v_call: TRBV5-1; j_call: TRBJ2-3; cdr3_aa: CASSLTGTDTQYF; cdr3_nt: TGCGCCAGCAGCTTGACTGGAACAGATACGCAGTATTTT
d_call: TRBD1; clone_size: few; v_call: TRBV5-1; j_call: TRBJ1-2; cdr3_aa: CASSGSTGNNYGYTF; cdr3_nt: TGCGCCAGCAGCGGATCGACAGGGAACAACTATGGCTACACCTTC
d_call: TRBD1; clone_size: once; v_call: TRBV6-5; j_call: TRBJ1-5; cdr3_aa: CASSRDRQGDQPQHF; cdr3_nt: TGTGCCAGCAGTCGAGATCGACAGGGGGATCAGCCCCAGCATTTT
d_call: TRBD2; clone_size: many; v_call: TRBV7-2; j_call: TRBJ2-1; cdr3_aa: CASSITSGRANEQFF; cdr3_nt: TGTGCCAGCAGCATAACTAGCGGGAGGGCCAATGAGCAGTTCTTC
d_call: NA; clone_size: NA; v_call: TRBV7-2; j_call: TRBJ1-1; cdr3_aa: CASSLGVGGTTEAFF; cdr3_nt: TGTGCCAGCAGCTTAGGGGTAGGGGGAACCACTGAAGCTTTCTTT
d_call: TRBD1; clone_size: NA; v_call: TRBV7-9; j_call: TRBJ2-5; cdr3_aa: CASSQDRAFYETQYF; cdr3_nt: TGTGCCAGCAGCCAGGACAGGGCTTTTTATGAGACCCAGTACTTC